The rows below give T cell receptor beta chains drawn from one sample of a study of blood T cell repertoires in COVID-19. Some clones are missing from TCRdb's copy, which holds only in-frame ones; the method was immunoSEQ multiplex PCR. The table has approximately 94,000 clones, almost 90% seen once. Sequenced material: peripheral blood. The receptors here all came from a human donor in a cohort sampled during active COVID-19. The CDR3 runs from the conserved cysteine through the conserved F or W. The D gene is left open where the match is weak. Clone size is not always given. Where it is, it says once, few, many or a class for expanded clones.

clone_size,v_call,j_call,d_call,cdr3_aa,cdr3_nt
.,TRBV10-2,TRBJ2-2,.,CASIPSTNTGELFF,TGCGCCAGCATACCTAGCACGAACACCGGGGAGCTGTTTTTT
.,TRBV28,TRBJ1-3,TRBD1,CASRTGTGNPPGNTIYF,TGTGCCAGCAGGACCGGGACAGGGAATCCCCCTGGAAACACCATATATTTT
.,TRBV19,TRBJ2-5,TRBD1,CASSIESDRGKTQYF,TGTGCCAGTAGTATAGAATCAGACAGGGGGAAGACCCAGTACTTC
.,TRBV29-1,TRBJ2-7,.,CSVGRGLTYEQYF,TGCAGCGTTGGAAGGGGTCTTACCTACGAGCAGTACTTC
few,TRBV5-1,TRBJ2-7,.,CASSLPSQGTYEQYF,TGCGCCAGCAGCTTGCCCTCGCAGGGAACCTACGAGCAGTACTTC
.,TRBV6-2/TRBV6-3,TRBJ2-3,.,CASSYFGDTQYF,TGTGCCAGCAGTTACTTCGGAGATACGCAGTATTTT
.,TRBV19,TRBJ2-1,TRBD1,CASSEQTGDSNEQFF,TGTGCCAGTAGCGAACAGACAGGGGACTCGAATGAGCAGTTCTTC
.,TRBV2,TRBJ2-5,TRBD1,CASSVQGGVKTQYF,TGTGCCAGCAGTGTACAGGGGGGAGTGAAGACCCAGTACTTC
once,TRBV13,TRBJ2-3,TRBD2,CASSSPIFGTSDGSTDTQYF,TGTGCCAGCAGCTCCCCAATATTCGGGACTAGCGACGGGAGCACAGATACGCAGTATTTT
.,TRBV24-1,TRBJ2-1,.,CATSDLPLQGSSYNEQFF,TGTGCCACCAGTGATTTGCCCCTACAGGGAAGCTCCTACAATGAGCAGTTCTTC
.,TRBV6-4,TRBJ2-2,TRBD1,CASSSDRGDTGELFF,TGTGCCAGCAGCTCGGACAGGGGGGACACCGGGGAGCTGTTTTTT
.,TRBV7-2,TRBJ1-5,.,CASSSPPGNQPQHF,TGTGCCAGCAGCTCCCCCCCTGGCAATCAGCCCCAGCATTTT
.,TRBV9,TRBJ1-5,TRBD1,CASSPRTGVDQPQHF,TGTGCCAGCAGCCCTCGGACAGGGGTTGATCAGCCCCAGCATTTT
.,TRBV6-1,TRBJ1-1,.,CASSETGIMSEAFF,TGTGCCAGCAGTGAAACAGGGATTATGAGTGAAGCTTTCTTT
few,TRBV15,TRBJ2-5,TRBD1,CATSIGQGGETQYF,TGTGCCACCAGCATCGGACAGGGAGGAGAGACCCAGTACTTC
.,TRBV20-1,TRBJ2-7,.,CSARSGDEQYF,TGCAGTGCTAGATCAGGTGACGAGCAGTACTTC
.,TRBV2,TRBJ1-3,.,CLQARGKGNTIYF,TGTCTCCAGGCCCGGGGGAAAGGAAACACCATATATTTT
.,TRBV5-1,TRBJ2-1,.,CASSSIPDSGDLFF,TGCGCCAGCAGCTCTATACCGGACTCCGGGGACTTGTTCTTC
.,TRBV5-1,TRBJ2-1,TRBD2,CASSLSLAGGLDEQFF,TGCGCCAGCAGCTTGAGTCTAGCGGGAGGGCTCGATGAGCAGTTCTTC
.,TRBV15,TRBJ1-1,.,CATSRDRGGVNTEAFF,TGTGCCACCAGCAGAGACAGGGGTGGGGTGAACACTGAAGCTTTCTTT
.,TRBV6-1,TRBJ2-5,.,CASSETWAGQTQYF,TGTGCCAGCAGTGAAACATGGGCGGGGCAGACCCAGTACTTC
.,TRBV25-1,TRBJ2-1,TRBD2,CASSVGRKHNEQFF,TGTGCCAGCAGTGTCGGGAGGAAGCACAATGAGCAGTTCTTC
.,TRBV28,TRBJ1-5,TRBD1,CASSLSQGGQPQHF,TGTGCCAGCAGTTTATCGCAGGGGGGTCAGCCCCAGCATTTT
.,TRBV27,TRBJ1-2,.,CASSLESRDFAGYTF,TGTGCCAGCAGTTTGGAGTCCAGGGACTTTGCGGGCTACACCTTC
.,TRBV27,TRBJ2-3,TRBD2,CASSTPGLAGGHTDTQYF,TGTGCCAGCAGTACTCCGGGACTAGCGGGAGGCCACACAGATACGCAGTATTTT
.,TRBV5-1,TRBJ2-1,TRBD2,CASGGIAGPQVLDEQFF,TGCGCCAGCGGCGGGATAGCGGGACCTCAGGTACTCGATGAGCAGTTCTTC
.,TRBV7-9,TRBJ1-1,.,CASSLSGQRKGGTEAFF,TGTGCCAGCAGCTTATCGGGTCAGAGAAAAGGGGGCACTGAAGCTTTCTTT
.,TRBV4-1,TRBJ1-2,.,CASSLSPGKNYGYTF,TGCGCCAGCAGCCTATCGCCGGGTAAGAACTATGGCTACACCTTC
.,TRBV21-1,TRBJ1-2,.,CASSKGGQPPLRYNYGYTF,TGTGCCAGCAGCAAAGGGGGACAGCCCCCCCTACGTTACAACTATGGCTACACCTTC
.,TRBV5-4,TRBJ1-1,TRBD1,CASSLPTGNMNTEAFF,TGTGCCAGCAGCCTACCGACAGGGAACATGAACACTGAAGCTTTCTTT
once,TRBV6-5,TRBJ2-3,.,CASSSDGATDTQYF,TGTGCCAGCAGTTCCGATGGGGCCACAGATACGCAGTATTTT
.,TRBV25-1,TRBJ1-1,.,CASSRKGVTEAFF,TGTGCCAGCAGCCGAAAGGGGGTTACTGAAGCTTTCTTT
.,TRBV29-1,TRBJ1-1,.,CSATGSGAEAFF,TGCAGCGCCACAGGGTCCGGCGCTGAAGCTTTCTTT
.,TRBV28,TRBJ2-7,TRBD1,CASSLGDRVMGEQYF,TGTGCCAGCAGTCTAGGGGACAGGGTTATGGGGGAGCAGTACTTC
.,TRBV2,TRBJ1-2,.,CASSVGENYGYTF,TGTGCCAGCAGTGTGGGAGAGAACTATGGCTACACCTTC
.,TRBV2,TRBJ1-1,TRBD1,CASKRDRFNTEAFF,TGTGCCAGCAAACGGGACAGATTCAACACTGAAGCTTTCTTT
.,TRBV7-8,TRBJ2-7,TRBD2,CASSLVQAGDVYEQYF,TGTGCCAGCAGCTTAGTTCAAGCGGGAGATGTCTACGAGCAGTACTTC